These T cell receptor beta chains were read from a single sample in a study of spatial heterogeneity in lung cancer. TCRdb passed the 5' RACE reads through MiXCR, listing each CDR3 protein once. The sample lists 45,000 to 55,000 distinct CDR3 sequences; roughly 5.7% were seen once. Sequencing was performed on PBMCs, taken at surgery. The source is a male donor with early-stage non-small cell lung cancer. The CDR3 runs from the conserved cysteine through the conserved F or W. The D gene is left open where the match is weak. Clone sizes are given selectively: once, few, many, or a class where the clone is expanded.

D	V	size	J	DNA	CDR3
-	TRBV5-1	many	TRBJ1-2	TGCGCCAGCAGCTTGAACAATCAGAACTATGGCTACACCTTC	CASSLNNQNYGYTF
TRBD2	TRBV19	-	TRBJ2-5	TGTGCCAGTAGTCCCTCCCTAGCGGGAGGTTGGGAGACCCAGTACTTC	CASSPSLAGGWETQYF
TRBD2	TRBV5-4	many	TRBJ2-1	TGTGCCAGCAGCTTGATGGGAGGGAGTGTTGGCAATGAGCAGTTCTTC	CASSLMGGSVGNEQFF
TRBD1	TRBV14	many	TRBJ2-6	TGTGCCAGCAGCCATAAATTTCGGGACAGGGGTCTGCAAACTGGGGCCAACGTCCTGACTTTC	CASSHKFRDRGLQTGANVLTF
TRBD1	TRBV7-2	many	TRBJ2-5	TGTGCCAGCAGCTCCTACAGGGGGCTGGGGGAGACCCAGTACTTC	CASSSYRGLGETQYF
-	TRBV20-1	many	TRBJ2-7	TGCAGTGCTAGAGAGGTTGGCGGGCCTAACAACGAGCAGTACTTC	CSAREVGGPNNEQYF
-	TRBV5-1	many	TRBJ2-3	TGCGCCAGCAGCTTGGAGTTGGATACGCAGTATTTT	CASSLELDTQYF
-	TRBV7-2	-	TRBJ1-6	TGTGCCAGCAGCTCCCAGACAGGACGGAATTCACCCCTCCACTTT	CASSSQTGRNSPLHF
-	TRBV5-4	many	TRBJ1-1	TGTGCCAGCAGCTGGGGGCGTCAGGGCGGCACTGAAGCTTTCTTT	CASSWGRQGGTEAFF
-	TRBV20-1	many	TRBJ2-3	TGCAGTGCTAGAGATTTAGGGTCTGCGGGGTCGCAGTATTTT	CSARDLGSAGSQYF
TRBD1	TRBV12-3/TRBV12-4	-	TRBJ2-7	TGTGCCAGCAGAGGAGGGACAGGGTCGGACGAGCAGTACTTC	CASRGGTGSDEQYF
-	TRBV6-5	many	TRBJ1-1	TGTGCCAGCAGCCACGGACGGTACACTGAAGCTTTCTTT	CASSHGRYTEAFF
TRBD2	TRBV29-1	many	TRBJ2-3	TGCAGCGTGTTACTAGCGGGAGGGATTGCTAGCACAGATACGCAGTATTTT	CSVLLAGGIASTDTQYF
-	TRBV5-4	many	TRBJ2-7	TGTGCCAGCAGTCCTCCGGGGCGGGGGCTCTACGAGCAGTACTTC	CASSPPGRGLYEQYF
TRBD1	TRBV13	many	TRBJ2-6	TGTGCCAGCAGCTTGGATCAGGGGGCTGGGGCCAACGTCCTGACTTTC	CASSLDQGAGANVLTF
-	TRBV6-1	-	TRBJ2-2	TGTGCCAGCAGCCGAATCCGGGGCACCGGGGAGCTGTTTTTT	CASSRIRGTGELFF
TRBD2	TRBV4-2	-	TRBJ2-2	TGTGCCAGCAGCCCCTCTTGGCGGGAGGCCACCGGGGAGCTGTTTTTT	CASSPSWREATGELFF
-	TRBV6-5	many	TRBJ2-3	TGTGCCAGCGTGGGGACAGATACGCAGTATTTT	CASVGTDTQYF
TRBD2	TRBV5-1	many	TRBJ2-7	TGCGCCAGCAGCTTGGAAGCCCACGGGGGGACCGAGCAGTACTTC	CASSLEAHGGTEQYF
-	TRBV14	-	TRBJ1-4	TGTGCCAGCAGCAGCCGGGTCGTAAATGAAAAACTGTTTTTT	CASSSRVVNEKLFF
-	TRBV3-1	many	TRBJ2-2	TGTGCCAGCAGTCCGGGACTCCACACCGGGGAGCTGTTTTTT	CASSPGLHTGELFF
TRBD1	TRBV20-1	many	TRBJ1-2	TGCAGTGCTAGAGGAGGGTCCAAACAGGGGGCTGGAGCTAACTATGGCTACACCTTC	CSARGGSKQGAGANYGYTF
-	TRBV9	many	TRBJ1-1	TGTGCCAGCAGCGCAGGGCTTTGGAACACTGAAGCTTTCTTT	CASSAGLWNTEAFF
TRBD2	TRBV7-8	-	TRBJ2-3	TGTGCCAGCAGCTTAGTCGGTAGCGGGAGATACCGCGCAGATACGCAGTATTTT	CASSLVGSGRYRADTQYF
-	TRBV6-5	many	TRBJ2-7	TGTGCCAGCAGTTACTCGGGCAGGGGGGGGTACGAGCAGTACTTC	CASSYSGRGGYEQYF
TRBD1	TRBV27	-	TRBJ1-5	TGTGCCAGCGGGACAGATAGCAATCAGCCCCAGCATTTT	CASGTDSNQPQHF
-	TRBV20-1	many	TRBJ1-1	TGCAGTGCCCAACGGGCGTCGGCGAACACTGAAGCTTTCTTT	CSAQRASANTEAFF
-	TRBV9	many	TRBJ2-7	TGTGCCAGCAGCGTAGGTCACGGGGGCACCTACGAGCAGTACTTC	CASSVGHGGTYEQYF
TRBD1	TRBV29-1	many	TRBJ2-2	TGCAGCGTTGAGGACAGGGGATCCGGGGAGCTGTTTTTT	CSVEDRGSGELFF
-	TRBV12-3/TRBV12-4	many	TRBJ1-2	TGTGCCAGCAGCCACCGGGACATTGGCTATGGCTACACCTTC	CASSHRDIGYGYTF
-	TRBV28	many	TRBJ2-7	TGTGCCAGCAGTTTCGGAGTGCTCTACGAGCAGTACTTC	CASSFGVLYEQYF
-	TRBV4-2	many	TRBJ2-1	TGTGCCAGCAGCCAAGATCGTAGGGTGTTCTTC	CASSQDRRVFF
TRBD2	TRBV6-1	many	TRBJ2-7	TGTGCCAGCAGTGAACTCGGCGGGAGCTACGAGCAGTACTTC	CASSELGGSYEQYF
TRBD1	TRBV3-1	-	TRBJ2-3	TGTGCCAGCAGCCACACCGGGACAGGGGTGCCGGATACGCAGTATTTT	CASSHTGTGVPDTQYF
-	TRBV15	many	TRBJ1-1	TGTGCCACCAGCTCCCCGGGGAGGGGGGGAAGGACTGAAGCTTTCTTT	CATSSPGRGGRTEAFF
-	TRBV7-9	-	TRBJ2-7	TGTGCCAGCAGCTTCTCAGGGGTAGGCGAGCAGTACTTC	CASSFSGVGEQYF
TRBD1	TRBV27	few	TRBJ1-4	TGTGCCAGCACCCGGACAGGGACTATAGCAACTAATGAAAAACTGTTTTTT	CASTRTGTIATNEKLFF
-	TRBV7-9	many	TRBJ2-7	TGTGCCAGCAGCTTAGAGGTGTCCTACGAGCAGTACTTC	CASSLEVSYEQYF
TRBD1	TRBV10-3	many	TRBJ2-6	TGTGCCATCAGTGAGTCGGGGACAGGGTCTGGGGCCAACGTCCTGACTTTC	CAISESGTGSGANVLTF
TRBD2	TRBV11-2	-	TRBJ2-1	TGTGCCAGCAGCTTCCATGGGACTAGGGACAATGAGCAGTTCTTC	CASSFHGTRDNEQFF
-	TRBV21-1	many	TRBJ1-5	TGTGCCAGCAGCAAAGATCGGGGGTACGGTAGCAATCAGCCCCAGCATTTT	CASSKDRGYGSNQPQHF
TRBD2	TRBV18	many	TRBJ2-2	TGTGCCAGCTCACGTACCCCAACTAGCGGGGGGACTTCGAACACCGGGGAGCTGTTTTTT	CASSRTPTSGGTSNTGELFF
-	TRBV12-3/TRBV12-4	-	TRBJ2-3	TGTGCCAGCAGTTTAGCGCTTCAGCGGAACACAGATACGCAGTATTTT	CASSLALQRNTDTQYF
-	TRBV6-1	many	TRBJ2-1	TGTGCCAGCAGTGAGGGGGGGGCCTCGGGTTACAATGAGCAGTTCTTC	CASSEGGASGYNEQFF
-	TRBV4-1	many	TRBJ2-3	TGCGCCAGCAGCCTTAACAGAGCTCTCTCCACAGATACGCAGTATTTT	CASSLNRALSTDTQYF
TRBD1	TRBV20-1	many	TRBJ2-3	TGCAGTGCTAAGGACAGGCTCACAGATACGCAGTATTTT	CSAKDRLTDTQYF
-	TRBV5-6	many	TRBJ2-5	TGTGCCAGCAGCTTAATTCCTCAAGAGACCCAGTACTTC	CASSLIPQETQYF
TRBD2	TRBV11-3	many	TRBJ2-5	TGTGCCAGCAGTCGTCAGGGACTAGCGGAAGAGACCCAGTACTTC	CASSRQGLAEETQYF
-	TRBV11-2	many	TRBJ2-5	TGTGCCAGCAGCTCAATTCAGGGGCGAGAGACCCAGTACTTC	CASSSIQGRETQYF
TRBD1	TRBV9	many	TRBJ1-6	TGTGCCAGCAGCGCGACAGGGGCCCCTGAGAGGCCCCTCCACTTT	CASSATGAPERPLHF
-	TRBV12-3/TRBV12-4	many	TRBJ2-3	TGTGCCAGCAGTTTACTGTTTGGAGGGGGCGGCACAGATACGCAGTATTTT	CASSLLFGGGGTDTQYF
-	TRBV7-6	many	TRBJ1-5	TGTGCCAGCAGCTTGAGGGATTATCAGCCCCAGCATTTT	CASSLRDYQPQHF